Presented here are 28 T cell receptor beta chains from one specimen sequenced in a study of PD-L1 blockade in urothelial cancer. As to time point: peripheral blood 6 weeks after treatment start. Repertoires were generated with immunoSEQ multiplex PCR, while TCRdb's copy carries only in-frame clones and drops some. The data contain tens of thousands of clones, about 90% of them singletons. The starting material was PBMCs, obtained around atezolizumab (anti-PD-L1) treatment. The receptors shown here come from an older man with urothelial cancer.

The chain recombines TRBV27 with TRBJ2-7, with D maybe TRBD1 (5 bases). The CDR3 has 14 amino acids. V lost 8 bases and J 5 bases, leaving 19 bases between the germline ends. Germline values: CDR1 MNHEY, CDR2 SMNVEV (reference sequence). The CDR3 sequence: CASGKQGGGNEQYF. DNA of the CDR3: TGTGCCAGCGGCAAGCAGGGCGGTGGTAACGAGCAGTACTTC.

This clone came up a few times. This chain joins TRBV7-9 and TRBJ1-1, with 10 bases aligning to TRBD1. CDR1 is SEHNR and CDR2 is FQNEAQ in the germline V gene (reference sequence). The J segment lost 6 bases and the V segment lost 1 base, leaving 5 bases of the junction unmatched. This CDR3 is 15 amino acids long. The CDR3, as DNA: TGTGCCAGCAGCTTAGTGCGGACAGGGGGACCTGAAGCTTTCTTT. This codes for CASSLVRTGGPEAFF.

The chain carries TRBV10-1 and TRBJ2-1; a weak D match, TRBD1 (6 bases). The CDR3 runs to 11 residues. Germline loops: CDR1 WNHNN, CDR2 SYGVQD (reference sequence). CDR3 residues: CAGQIYNEQFF. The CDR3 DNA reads TGCGCAGGACAGATCTACAATGAGCAGTTCTTC.

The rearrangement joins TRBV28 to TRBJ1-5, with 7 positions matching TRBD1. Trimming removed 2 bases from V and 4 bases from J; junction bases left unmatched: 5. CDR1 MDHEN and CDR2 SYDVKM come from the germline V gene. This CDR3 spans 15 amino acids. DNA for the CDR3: TGTGCCAGCAGTTTAACAGGGGCGAGGAATCAGCCCCAGCATTTT. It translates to CASSLTGARNQPQHF.

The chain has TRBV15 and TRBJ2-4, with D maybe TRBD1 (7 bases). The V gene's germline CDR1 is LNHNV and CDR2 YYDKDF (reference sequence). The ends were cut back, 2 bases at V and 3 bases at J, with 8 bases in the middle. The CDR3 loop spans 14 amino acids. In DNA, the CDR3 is TGTGCCACCAGCAGACAGGGGGGCAAAAACATTCAGTACTTC. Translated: CATSRQGGKNIQYF.

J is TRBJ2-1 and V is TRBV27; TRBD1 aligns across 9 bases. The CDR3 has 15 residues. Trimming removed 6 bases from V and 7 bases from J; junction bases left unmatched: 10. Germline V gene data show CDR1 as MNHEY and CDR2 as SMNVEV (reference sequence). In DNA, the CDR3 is TGTGCCAGCAGGAGGTCCGGGACAGGGTGGAATGAGCAGTTCTTC. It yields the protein CASRRSGTGWNEQFF.

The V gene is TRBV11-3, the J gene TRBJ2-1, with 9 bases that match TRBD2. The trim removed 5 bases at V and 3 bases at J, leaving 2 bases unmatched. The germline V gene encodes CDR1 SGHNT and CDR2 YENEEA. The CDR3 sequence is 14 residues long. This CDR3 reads CASSISGSYNEQFF. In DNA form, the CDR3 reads TGTGCCAGCAGCATTAGCGGGAGCTACAATGAGCAGTTCTTC. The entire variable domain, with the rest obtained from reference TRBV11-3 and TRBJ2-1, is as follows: EAGVVQSPRYKIIEKKQPVAFWCNPISGHNTLYWYLQNLGQGPELLIRYENEEAVDDSQLPKDRFSAERLKGVDSTLKIQPAELGDSAVYLCASSISGSYNEQFFGPGTRLTVL.

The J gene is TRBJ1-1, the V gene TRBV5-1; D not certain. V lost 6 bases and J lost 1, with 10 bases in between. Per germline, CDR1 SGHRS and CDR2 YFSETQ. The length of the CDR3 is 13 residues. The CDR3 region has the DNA TGCGCCAGCACCCTACCGGGGAACACTGAAGCTTTCTTT. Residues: CASTLPGNTEAFF.

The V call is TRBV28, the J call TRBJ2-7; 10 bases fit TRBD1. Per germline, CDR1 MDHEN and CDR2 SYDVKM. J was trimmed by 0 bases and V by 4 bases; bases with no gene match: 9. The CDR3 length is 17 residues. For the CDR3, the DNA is TGTGCCAGCAGTTCACCCACCGGGACAGGGGTCTCCTACGAGCAGTACTTC. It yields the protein CASSSPTGTGVSYEQYF. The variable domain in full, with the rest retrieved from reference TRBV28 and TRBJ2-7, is DVKVTQSSRYLVKRTGEKVFLECVQDMDHENMFWYRQDPGLGLRLIYFSYDVKMKEKGDIPEGYSVSREKKERFSLILESASTNQTSMYLCASSSPTGTGVSYEQYFGPGTRLTVT.

Here the CDR3 reads CASSLGVLGAEQFF. The CDR3 DNA follows: TGTGCCAGCAGCTTAGGAGTGCTGGGCGCTGAGCAGTTCTTC. The chain links TRBV7-9 to TRBJ2-1; no firm D call. Germline V gives CDR1 SEHNR, CDR2 FQNEAQ (reference sequence). Trimming took off 1 base at V and 9 bases at J, with 13 bases between the two ends. The CDR3 is made up of 14 amino acids.

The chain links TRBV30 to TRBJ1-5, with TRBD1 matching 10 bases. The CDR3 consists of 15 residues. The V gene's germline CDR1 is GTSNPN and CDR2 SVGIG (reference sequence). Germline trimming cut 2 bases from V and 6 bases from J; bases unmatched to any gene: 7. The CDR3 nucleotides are TGTGCCTGGAGTCAGACAGGGGGCGATGGTCAGCCCCAGCATTTT. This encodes CAWSQTGGDGQPQHF.

CDR3 sequence (DNA): TGTGCCAGCAGCAACCGGGACAGGCTGTATCAGCCCCAGCATTTT. Protein sequence: CASSNRDRLYQPQHF. V usage is TRBV7-8 and J usage is TRBJ1-5, with 8 bases that match TRBD1. The trim removed 5 bases at V and 5 bases at J, leaving 8 bases unmatched. The CDR3 has 15 residues. Germline CDR1 SGHVS, CDR2 FQNEAQ.

CDR3 residues: CASSLQGAGTGELFF. The DNA of the CDR3 is TGTGCCAGCAGCCTCCAGGGGGCTGGCACCGGGGAGCTGTTTTTT. This chain links TRBV7-3 with TRBJ2-2; 8 nucleotides align to TRBD1. The V gene end was trimmed by 5 bases and the J gene end by 4 bases; junction bases not matched to a gene: 6. Germline lookup yields CDR1 SGHTA and CDR2 FQGTGA. This CDR3 has 15 residues.

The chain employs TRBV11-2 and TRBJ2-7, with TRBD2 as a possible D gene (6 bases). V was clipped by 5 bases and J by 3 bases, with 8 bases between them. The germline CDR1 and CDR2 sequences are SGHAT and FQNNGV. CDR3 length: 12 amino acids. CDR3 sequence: CASSRGVYEQYF. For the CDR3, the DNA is TGTGCCAGCAGCCGCGGGGTCTACGAGCAGTACTTC.

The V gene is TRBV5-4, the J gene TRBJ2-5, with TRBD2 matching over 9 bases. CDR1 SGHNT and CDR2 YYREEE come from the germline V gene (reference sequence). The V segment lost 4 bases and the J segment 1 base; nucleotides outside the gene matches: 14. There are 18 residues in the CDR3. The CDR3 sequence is CASSPDGGRAFLQETQYF. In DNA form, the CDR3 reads TGTGCCAGCAGCCCCGACGGCGGGAGGGCCTTTCTCCAAGAGACCCAGTACTTC.

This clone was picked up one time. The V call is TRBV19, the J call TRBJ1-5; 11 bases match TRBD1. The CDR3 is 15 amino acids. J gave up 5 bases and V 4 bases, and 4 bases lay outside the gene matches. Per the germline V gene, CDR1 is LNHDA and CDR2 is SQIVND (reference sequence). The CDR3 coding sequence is TGTGCCAGTAGTACTTTGGGACAGGGGGATCAGCCCCAGCATTTT. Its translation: CASSTLGQGDQPQHF.

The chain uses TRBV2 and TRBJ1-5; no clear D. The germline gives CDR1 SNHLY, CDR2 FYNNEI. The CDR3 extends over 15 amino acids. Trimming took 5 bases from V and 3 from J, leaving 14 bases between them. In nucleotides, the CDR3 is TGTGCCAGCAGTCCAAGCGGGAGTTACAATCAGCCCCAGCATTTT. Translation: CASSPSGSYNQPQHF.

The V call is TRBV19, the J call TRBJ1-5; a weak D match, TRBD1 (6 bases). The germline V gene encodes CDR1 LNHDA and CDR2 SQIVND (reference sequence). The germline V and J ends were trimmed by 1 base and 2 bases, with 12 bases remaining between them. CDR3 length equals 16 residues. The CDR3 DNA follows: TGTGCCAGTAGTATAGGCGGGGGCCAGGGCAATCAGCCCCAGCATTTT. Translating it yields CASSIGGGQGNQPQHF. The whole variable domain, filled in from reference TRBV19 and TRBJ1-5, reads DGGITQSPKYLFRKEGQNVTLSCEQNLNHDAMYWYRQDPGQGLRLIYYSQIVNDFQKGDIAEGYSVSREKKESFPLTVTSAQKNPTAFYLCASSIGGGQGNQPQHFGDGTRLSIL.

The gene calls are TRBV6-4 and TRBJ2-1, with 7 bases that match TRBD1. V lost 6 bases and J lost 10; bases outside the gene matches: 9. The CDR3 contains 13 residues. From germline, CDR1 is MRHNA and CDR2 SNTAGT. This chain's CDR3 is CASSRGSYGEQFF. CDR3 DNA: TGTGCCAGCAGCAGGGGGTCTTACGGAGAGCAGTTCTTC.

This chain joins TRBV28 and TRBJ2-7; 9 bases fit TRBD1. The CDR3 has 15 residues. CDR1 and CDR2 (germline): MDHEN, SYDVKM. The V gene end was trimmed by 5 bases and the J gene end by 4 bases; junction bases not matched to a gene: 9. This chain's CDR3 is CASSPPGQGVYEQYF. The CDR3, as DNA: TGTGCCAGCAGTCCCCCGGGACAGGGAGTTTACGAGCAGTACTTC.

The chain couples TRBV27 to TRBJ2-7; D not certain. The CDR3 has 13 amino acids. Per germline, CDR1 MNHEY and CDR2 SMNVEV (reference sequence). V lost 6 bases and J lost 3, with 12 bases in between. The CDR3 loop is CASSPLLNYEQYF. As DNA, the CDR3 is TGTGCCAGCAGCCCCCTACTCAACTACGAGCAGTACTTC.

The CDR3 DNA follows: TGTGCCAGCGCTACGAACACCGGGGAGCTGTTTTTT. It encodes CASATNTGELFF. The V gene is TRBV28, the J gene TRBJ2-2; no clear D gene. The germline V gene has CDR1 MDHEN and CDR2 SYDVKM. V lost 8 bases and J lost 0, with 4 bases in between. The CDR3 contains 12 residues.

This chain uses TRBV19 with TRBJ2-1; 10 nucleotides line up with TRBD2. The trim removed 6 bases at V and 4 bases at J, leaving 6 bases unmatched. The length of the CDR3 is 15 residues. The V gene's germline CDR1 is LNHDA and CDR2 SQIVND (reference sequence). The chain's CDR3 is CASRRAGGRYNEQFF. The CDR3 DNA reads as TGTGCCAGTAGAAGAGCGGGAGGGCGGTACAATGAGCAGTTCTTC.

This CDR3 reads CASSDPEPNTEAFF. In DNA form, the CDR3 reads TGTGCCAGCAGTGACCCGGAGCCGAACACTGAAGCTTTCTTT. The chain has TRBV25-1 and TRBJ1-1; D is unclear. In germline, CDR1 is MGHDK, CDR2 SYGVNS. Deletions cut 3 bases from V and 1 base from J, with 9 bases between. The CDR3 sequence is 14 residues long.

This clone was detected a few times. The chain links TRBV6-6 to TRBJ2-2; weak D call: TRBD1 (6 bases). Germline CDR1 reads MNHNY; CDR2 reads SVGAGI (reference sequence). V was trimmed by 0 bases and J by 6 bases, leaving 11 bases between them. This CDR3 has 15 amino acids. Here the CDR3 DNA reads TGTGCCAGCAGTTACTCGCAGGGGCCGGCCGGGGAGCTGTTTTTT. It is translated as CASSYSQGPAGELFF.

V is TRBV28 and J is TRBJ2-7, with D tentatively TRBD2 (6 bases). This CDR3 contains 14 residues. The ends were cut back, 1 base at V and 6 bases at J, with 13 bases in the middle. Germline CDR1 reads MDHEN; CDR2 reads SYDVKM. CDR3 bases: TGTGCCAGCAGTTTATCAGGATCGGGGGTCGAGCAGTACTTC. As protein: CASSLSGSGVEQYF.

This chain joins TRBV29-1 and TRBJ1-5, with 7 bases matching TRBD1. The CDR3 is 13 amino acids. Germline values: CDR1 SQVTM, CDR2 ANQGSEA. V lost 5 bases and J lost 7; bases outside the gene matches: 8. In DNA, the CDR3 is TGCAGCGTTAATACAGGGGTGGGACAGCCCCAGCATTTT. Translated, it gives CSVNTGVGQPQHF.

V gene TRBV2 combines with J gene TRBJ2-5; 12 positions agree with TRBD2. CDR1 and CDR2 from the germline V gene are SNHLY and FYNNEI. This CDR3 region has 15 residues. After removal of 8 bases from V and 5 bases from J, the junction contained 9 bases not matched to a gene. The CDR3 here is CASGRLAGDRETQYF. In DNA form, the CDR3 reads TGTGCCAGCGGTAGACTAGCGGGAGACAGGGAGACCCAGTACTTC. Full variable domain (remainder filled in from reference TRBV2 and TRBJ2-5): EPEVTQTPSHQVTQMGQEVILRCVPISNHLYFYWYRQILGQKVEFLVSFYNNEISEKSEIFDDQFSVERPDGSNFTLKIRSTKLEDSAMYFCASGRLAGDRETQYFGPGTRLLVL.